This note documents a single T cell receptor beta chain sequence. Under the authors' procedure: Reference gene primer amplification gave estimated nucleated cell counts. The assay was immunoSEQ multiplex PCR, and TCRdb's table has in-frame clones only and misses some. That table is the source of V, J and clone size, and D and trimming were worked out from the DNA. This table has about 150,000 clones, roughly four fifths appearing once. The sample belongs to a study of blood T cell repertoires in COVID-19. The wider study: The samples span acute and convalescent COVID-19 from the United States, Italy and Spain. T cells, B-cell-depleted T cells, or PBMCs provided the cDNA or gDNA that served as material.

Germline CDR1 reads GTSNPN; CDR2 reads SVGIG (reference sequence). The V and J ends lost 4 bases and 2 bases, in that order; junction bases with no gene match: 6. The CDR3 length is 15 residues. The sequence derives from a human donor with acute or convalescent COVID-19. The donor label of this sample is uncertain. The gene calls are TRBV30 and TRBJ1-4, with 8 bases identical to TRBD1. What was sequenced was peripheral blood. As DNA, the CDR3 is TGTGCCTGGACCTTAAGGACAGGGACTAATGAAAAACTGTTTTTT. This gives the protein CAWTLRTGTNEKLFF. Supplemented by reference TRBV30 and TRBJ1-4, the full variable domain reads SQTIHQWPATLVQPVGSPLSLECTVEGTSNPNLYWYRQAAGRGLQLLFYSVGIGQISSEVPQNLSASRPQDRQFILSSKKLLLSDSGFYLCAWTLRTGTNEKLFFGSGTQLSVL.